This paragraph reports one TCR beta chain. Its antigen is unidentified. TCR templates, roughly 10^5 per sample, were assayed. Repertoires were generated with immunoSEQ multiplex PCR, while TCRdb's copy carries only in-frame clones and drops some. The data show about 100,000 clones, with 94% seen just once and 1% to 1.5% held by the top ten. These data come from a study of siplizumab effects on memory and regulatory T cells. General study points: The average Treg-derived proportion among mappable alloreactive CD4+ clones was 68.8% with siplizumab versus 25% to 30% in controls. Tracing alloreactive clones into unstimulated subsets worked for only a minor fraction of them.

The CDR3 consists of 14 residues. Looked up from germline, CDR1 is SGHKS and CDR2 is YYEKEE (reference sequence). The V end was cut by 0 bases, the J end by 5 bases, with 11 bases between. The sample was non-Treg CD4+ T cells sorted from blood. The TCR comes from a human donor in good health. The chain employs TRBV5-5 and TRBJ2-5; no reliable D call. The CDR3 DNA sequence: TGTGCCAGCAGCTTGGAGAAGTCCAAGGAGACCCAGTACTTC. Its protein product is CASSLEKSKETQYF.